Below are 27 T cell receptor beta chains sequenced from a single sample in a study of cytomegalovirus exposure and HLA in healthy donors. The PCR employed 60 Vbeta primers together with 13 Jbeta primers. The table came from immunoSEQ multiplex PCR; TCRdb's copy has only in-frame clones and leaves some out. Counted here are approximately 210,000 clones, around 80% occurring once; the ten biggest clones make up 6%. The source material was PBMCs. The receptors were gathered from a man aged 40-50 years in good health and CMV-seropositive.

The chain joins TRBV5-4 to TRBJ2-1, with D unclear. V was shortened by 5 bases and J by 0 bases, with 12 bases between the two germline ends. The germline V gene has CDR1 SGHNT and CDR2 YYREEE (reference sequence). The CDR3 is 15 amino acids. The CDR3 is CASRRGGSSYNEQFF. As DNA, the CDR3 is TGTGCCAGCAGGCGTGGCGGTAGCTCCTACAATGAGCAGTTCTTC. Full variable domain (rest looked up from reference TRBV5-4 and TRBJ2-1): ETGVTQSPTHLIKTRGQQVTLRCSSQSGHNTVSWYQQALGQGPQFIFQYYREEENGRGNFPPRFSGLQFPNYSSELNVNALELDDSALYLCASRRGGSSYNEQFFGPGTRLTVL.

This clone appeared a single time. CDR3 in DNA: TGTGCCAGCAGCAACCCCGGGACTAGCGGGGCCGACTCCTACAATGAGCAGTTCTTC. It specifies CASSNPGTSGADSYNEQFF. V usage is TRBV11-3 and J usage is TRBJ2-1, with 13 bases identical to TRBD2. V gave up 5 bases and J gave up 0 bases; unmatched junction bases: 10. Per the germline V gene, CDR1 is SGHNT and CDR2 is YENEEA. The CDR3 length is 19 residues. The full variable domain, its missing parts supplied by reference TRBV11-3 and TRBJ2-1, is EAGVVQSPRYKIIEKKQPVAFWCNPISGHNTLYWYLQNLGQGPELLIRYENEEAVDDSQLPKDRFSAERLKGVDSTLKIQPAELGDSAVYLCASSNPGTSGADSYNEQFFGPGTRLTVL.

The CDR3 region is CASSPRTGLAGNEQFF. The CDR3 DNA reads TGTGCCAGCAGCCCGAGGACGGGACTAGCGGGAAATGAGCAGTTCTTC. This rearrangement joins TRBV11-3 to TRBJ2-1; TRBD2 matches at 13 bases. Unmatched junction bases numbered 8, after V lost 5 bases and J lost 7 bases. Germline assignment: CDR1 SGHNT and CDR2 YENEEA. The CDR3 spans 16 residues. Full variable domain (missing parts from reference TRBV11-3 and TRBJ2-1): EAGVVQSPRYKIIEKKQPVAFWCNPISGHNTLYWYLQNLGQGPELLIRYENEEAVDDSQLPKDRFSAERLKGVDSTLKIQPAELGDSAVYLCASSPRTGLAGNEQFFGPGTRLTVL.

This sequence joins TRBV2 and TRBJ2-1; TRBD2 aligns across 7 bases. This CDR3 has 12 residues. Germline V CDR1 and CDR2: SNHLY, FYNNEI. The V gene end was trimmed by 8 bases and the J gene end by 15 bases; junction bases not matched to a gene: 13. CDR3 region: CASRVLGLGMFF. DNA for the CDR3: TGTGCCAGCCGGGTACTTGGACTAGGCATGTTCTTC.

The chain has TRBV9 and TRBJ2-3, with a weak D call TRBD1 (6 bases). The CDR3 is 17 amino acids. Trimming removed 3 bases from V and 0 bases from J, with 17 bases in between. Germline values: CDR1 SGDLS, CDR2 YYNGEE. The CDR3 DNA reads as TGTGCCAGCAGCGGTCCGAGGTCTGGGGGCAGCACAGATACGCAGTATTTT. Protein: CASSGPRSGGSTDTQYF. The variable domain in full, completed from reference TRBV9 and TRBJ2-3, reads DSGVTQTPKHLITATGQRVTLRCSPRSGDLSVYWYQQSLDQGLQFLIQYYNGEERAKGNILERFSAQQFPDLHSELNLSSLELGDSALYFCASSGPRSGGSTDTQYFGPGTRLTVL.

The gene calls are TRBV19 and TRBJ2-1; 7 bases are shared with TRBD2. CDR3 length: 13 residues. CDR1 LNHDA and CDR2 SQIVND come from the germline V gene (reference sequence). Losses at the gene ends were 2 bases for V and 8 bases for J; bases not matched to a gene: 3. The CDR3: CASSIIRGDEQFF. CDR3 nucleotide sequence: TGTGCCAGTAGTATAATCCGGGGGGATGAGCAGTTCTTC.

This clone has a handful of counts. The chain carries TRBV7-9 and TRBJ2-7, with 7 bases identical to TRBD1. The germline gives CDR1 SEHNR, CDR2 FQNEAQ (reference sequence). This CDR3 spans 14 amino acids. J lost 2 bases, V lost 4 bases, and 5 bases had no gene match. CDR3 sequence (DNA): TGTGCCAGCAGCTCACAGGGGATTCCCTACGAGCAGTACTTC. Amino acids: CASSSQGIPYEQYF.

The V call is TRBV19, the J call TRBJ1-1; D not certain. Trimming shortened V by 3 bases and J by 2 bases, and 10 bases separated the two germline ends. Germline loops: CDR1 LNHDA, CDR2 SQIVND (reference sequence). This CDR3 has 14 amino acids. CDR3 bases: TGTGCCAGTAGTATGTCGGGGATAAACACTGAAGCTTTCTTT. Translated: CASSMSGINTEAFF.

This rearrangement joins TRBV13 to TRBJ2-1; D is unclear. Trimming left V 6 bases short and J 0 bases short, with 9 bases between. Germline V gene sequence: CDR1 PRHDT, CDR2 FYEKMQ (reference sequence). CDR3 length equals 14 residues. CDR3 bases: TGTGCCAGCAGTCCGCCTAGCTCCTACAATGAGCAGTTCTTC. This encodes CASSPPSSYNEQFF. Looking up the rest from reference TRBV13 and TRBJ2-1 gives the full variable domain: AAGVIQSPRHLIKEKRETATLKCYPIPRHDTVYWYQQGPGQDPQFLISFYEKMQSDKGSIPDRFSAQQFSDYHSELNMSSLELGDSALYFCASSPPSSYNEQFFGPGTRLTVL.

The chain employs TRBV14 and TRBJ1-1; the D is unclear. CDR1 is SGHDN and CDR2 is FVKESK in the germline V gene. There are 13 residues in the CDR3. Trimming stripped 7 bases from V and 1 base from J, with 10 bases between. CDR3 sequence reads: CASTRQWNTEAFF. CDR3 nucleotide sequence: TGTGCCAGCACCCGTCAGTGGAACACTGAAGCTTTCTTT.

This chain uses TRBV6-1 with TRBJ2-1; TRBD2 might be the D (8 bases). V was clipped by 7 bases and J by 8 bases, with 18 bases between them. Looked up from germline, CDR1 is MNHNS and CDR2 is SASEGT. The CDR3 is made up of 14 amino acids. The CDR3, as DNA: TGTGCCAGCAAACAGGGGACTAGTTGGTATGAGCAGTTCTTC. Translating it yields CASKQGTSWYEQFF.

The gene calls are TRBV11-2 and TRBJ2-7; 10 positions agree with TRBD2. CDR1 and CDR2 (germline): SGHAT, FQNNGV. Germline trimming cut 2 bases from V and 6 bases from J; bases unmatched to any gene: 13. The CDR3 has 17 amino acids. CDR3 protein: CASSLMAGPSGSGEQYV. DNA for the CDR3: TGTGCCAGCAGCTTAATGGCCGGGCCTAGCGGGAGTGGCGAGCAGTACGTC.

The genes are TRBV6-5 and TRBJ2-5; D uncertain. The J call is in doubt because the DNA end fits TRBJ2-7 better. The CDR3 covers 10 residues. CDR1 MNHEY and CDR2 SVGAGI come from the germline V gene. CDR3 amino acids: CASSYYEQYF. The CDR3 nucleotides read TGTGCCAGCAGTTACTACGAGCAGTACTTC.

V gene TRBV27 combines with J gene TRBJ2-1, with TRBD2 matching 10 bases. The CDR3 contains 18 residues. Germline V CDR1 and CDR2: MNHEY, SMNVEV (reference sequence). V shed 5 bases and J 0 bases; nucleotides not matched to a gene: 10. The CDR3 DNA reads TGTGCCAGCAGTCCGCCGGGACTAGCGTCTAGCTCCTACAATGAGCAGTTCTTC. This codes for CASSPPGLASSSYNEQFF.

For this clone: One junction end disagrees with the germline gene, perhaps due to a read error. The V call is TRBV7-9, the J call TRBJ2-3; D is undetermined. Germline assignment: CDR1 SEHNR and CDR2 FQNEAQ (reference sequence). CDR3 size: 12 residues. CDR3 residues: CSSSPRSDTQYF. CDR3 bases: TGTTCCAGCTCCCCCCGGTCAGATACGCAGTATTTT.

This clone has more than one count but fewer than ten. The chain combines TRBV7-9 with TRBJ2-2; D is possibly TRBD1 (6 bases). Germline V gives CDR1 SEHNR, CDR2 FQNEAQ (reference sequence). V was shortened by 5 bases and J by 2 bases, with 12 bases between the two germline ends. CDR3 length: 15 amino acids. This CDR3 reads CASSVGTRNTGELFF. CDR3 in DNA: TGTGCCAGCAGCGTCGGGACACGTAACACCGGGGAGCTGTTTTTT.

The V call is TRBV6-6, the J call TRBJ1-1; D uncertain. CDR3 size: 14 residues. Germline CDR1 is MNHNY and CDR2 is SVGAGI (reference sequence). The V and J ends lost 6 bases and 1 base respectively, with 12 bases between them. The CDR3 DNA reads TGTGCCAGCAGGCGAACAGAACAGAACACTGAAGCTTTCTTT. Translating it yields CASRRTEQNTEAFF.

The J gene is TRBJ1-5, the V gene TRBV4-1; D is undetermined. V was cut by 3 bases and J by 10 bases, with 13 bases left in between. Germline lookup yields CDR1 MGHRA and CDR2 YSYEKL. This CDR3 is 13 amino acids long. CDR3 in DNA: TGCGCCAGCAGCCACGCGATCGGGGAACCCCAGCATTTT. Amino acid sequence: CASSHAIGEPQHF.

The chain employs TRBV15 and TRBJ1-5, with D tentatively TRBD1 (6 bases). Trimming pared 5 bases from V and 4 bases from J, leaving 12 bases between. CDR3 size: 14 residues. In germline, CDR1 is LNHNV, CDR2 YYDKDF (reference sequence). The CDR3 protein is CATSSGTGNQPQHF. DNA for the CDR3: TGTGCCACCAGCTCCGGAACAGGGAATCAGCCCCAGCATTTT.

The V call is TRBV11-3, the J call TRBJ2-1; 7 positions agree with TRBD2. The CDR3 is 14 amino acids. The germline V gene encodes CDR1 SGHNT and CDR2 YENEEA. The J segment lost 3 bases and the V segment lost 5 bases, leaving 4 bases of the junction unmatched. The CDR3 region has the DNA TGTGCCAGCAGCCCCGGACTAGGCTACAATGAGCAGTTCTTC. Translation: CASSPGLGYNEQFF.

The V gene is TRBV5-1, the J gene TRBJ2-2; D is perhaps TRBD2 (6 bases). The CDR3 runs to 19 residues. Germline CDR1 and CDR2: SGHRS and YFSETQ. The V and J ends lost 0 bases and 6 bases respectively, with 24 bases between them. In DNA, the CDR3 is TGCGCCAGCAGCTTGGTGGGCGGCGGACCCGGAGTAGCGGCCGGGGAGCTGTTTTTT. Translating it yields CASSLVGGGPGVAAGELFF.

V usage is TRBV15 and J usage is TRBJ1-5, with no clear D. V was shortened by 1 base and J by 1 base, with 5 bases between the two germline ends. CDR1 LNHNV and CDR2 YYDKDF come from the germline V gene (reference sequence). This CDR3 has 14 residues. The CDR3 bases are TGTGCCACCAGCAGAGGAGGGAGCAATCAGCCCCAGCATTTT. Its translation: CATSRGGSNQPQHF.

This rearrangement joins TRBV4-1 to TRBJ1-3; D is uncertain. The CDR3 covers 13 residues. Germline loops: CDR1 MGHRA, CDR2 YSYEKL. V lost 1 base, J lost 6 bases, and 7 bases lay in between. CDR3 coding DNA: TGCGCCAGCAGCCAAGCCTTTTTAAACACCATATATTTT. The encoded protein is CASSQAFLNTIYF.

This chain joins TRBV4-1 and TRBJ2-5; possibly TRBD2 for D (6 bases). The CDR3 length is 17 residues. Germline V lookup: CDR1 MGHRA, CDR2 YSYEKL. With 4 bases removed from V and 1 base from J, the gap between germline ends came to 19 bases. CDR3: CASSPARQFGGQETQYF. In nucleotides, the CDR3 is TGCGCCAGCAGCCCGGCCCGACAGTTCGGGGGCCAAGAGACCCAGTACTTC.

The chain's CDR3 is CASSQTLQTGSEQYF. The CDR3 DNA sequence: TGTGCCAGCAGCCAGACCCTCCAGACGGGGTCCGAGCAGTACTTC. V gene TRBV2 combines with J gene TRBJ2-7; possible D gene TRBD2, 5 bases. This CDR3 has 15 amino acids. Trimming took 6 bases from V and 6 from J, leaving 21 bases between them. From germline, CDR1 is SNHLY and CDR2 FYNNEI.

In the case of this clone: Since a much larger clone is just one base distant, this may be a read error. The sample carries other DNA sequences with the same CDR3. The chain recombines TRBV18 with TRBJ1-1, with 7 bases identical to TRBD1. The CDR3 consists of 14 residues. CDR1 is KGHSH and CDR2 is LQKENI in the germline V gene. V shed 1 base, J shed 1 base, and the junction held 0 bases outside the gene matches. The CDR3 loop is CASSPRQGNTEAFF. As DNA, the CDR3 is TGTGCCAGCTCACCACGACAGGGGAACACTGAAGCTTTCTTT.

This chain links TRBV14 with TRBJ2-3; D possibly corresponds to TRBD1 (6 bases). CDR1 and CDR2 (germline): SGHDN, FVKESK. Trimming shortened V by 2 bases and J by 8 bases, and 8 bases separated the two germline ends. CDR3 size: 12 residues. Here the CDR3 DNA reads TGTGCCAGCAGCCAACAGGGGCGTACGCAGTATTTT. This sequence encodes CASSQQGRTQYF.